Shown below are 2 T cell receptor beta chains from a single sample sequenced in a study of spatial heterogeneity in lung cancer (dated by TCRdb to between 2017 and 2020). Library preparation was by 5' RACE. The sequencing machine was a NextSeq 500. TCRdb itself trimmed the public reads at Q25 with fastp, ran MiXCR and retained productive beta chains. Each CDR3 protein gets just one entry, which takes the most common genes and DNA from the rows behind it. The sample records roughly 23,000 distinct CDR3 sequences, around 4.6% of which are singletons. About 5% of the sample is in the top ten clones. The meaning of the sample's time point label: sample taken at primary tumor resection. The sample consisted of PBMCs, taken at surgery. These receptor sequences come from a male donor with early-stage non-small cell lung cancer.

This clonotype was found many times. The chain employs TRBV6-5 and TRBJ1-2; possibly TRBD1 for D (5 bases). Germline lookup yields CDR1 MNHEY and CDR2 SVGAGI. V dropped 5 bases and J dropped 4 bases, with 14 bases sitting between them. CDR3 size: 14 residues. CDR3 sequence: CASSRPGGTYGYTF. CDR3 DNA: TGTGCCAGCAGTCGTCCGGGAGGGACCTATGGCTACACCTTC.

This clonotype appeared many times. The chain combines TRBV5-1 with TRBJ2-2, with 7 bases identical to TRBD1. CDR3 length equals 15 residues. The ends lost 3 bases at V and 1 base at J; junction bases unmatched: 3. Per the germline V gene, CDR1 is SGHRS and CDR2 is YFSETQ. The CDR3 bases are TGCGCCAGCAGCTCGGGACAGCAGAACACCGGGGAGCTGTTTTTT. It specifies CASSSGQQNTGELFF.